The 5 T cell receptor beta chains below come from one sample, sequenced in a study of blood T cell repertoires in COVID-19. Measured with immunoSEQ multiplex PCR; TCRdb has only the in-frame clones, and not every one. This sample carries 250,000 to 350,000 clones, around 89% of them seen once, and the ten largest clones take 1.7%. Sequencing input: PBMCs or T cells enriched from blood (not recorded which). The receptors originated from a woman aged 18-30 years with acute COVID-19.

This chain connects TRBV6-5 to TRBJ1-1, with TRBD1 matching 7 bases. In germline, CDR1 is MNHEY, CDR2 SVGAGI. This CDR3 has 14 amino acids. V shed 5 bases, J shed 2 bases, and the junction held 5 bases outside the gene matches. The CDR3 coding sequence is TGTGCCAGCAGTAGACAGGGTATAAACACTGAAGCTTTCTTT. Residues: CASSRQGINTEAFF.

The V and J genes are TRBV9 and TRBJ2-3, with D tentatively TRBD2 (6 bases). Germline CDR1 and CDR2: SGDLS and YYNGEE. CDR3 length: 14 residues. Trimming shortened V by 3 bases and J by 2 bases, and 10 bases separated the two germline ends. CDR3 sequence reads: CASSGRENTDTQYF. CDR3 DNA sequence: TGTGCCAGCAGCGGACGGGAGAACACAGATACGCAGTATTTT.

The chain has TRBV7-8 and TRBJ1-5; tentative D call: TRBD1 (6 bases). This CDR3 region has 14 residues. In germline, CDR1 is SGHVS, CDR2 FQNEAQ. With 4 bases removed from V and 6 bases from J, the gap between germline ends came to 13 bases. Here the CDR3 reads CASSSGGDVQPQHF. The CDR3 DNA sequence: TGTGCCAGCAGCTCTGGGGGCGACGTTCAGCCCCAGCATTTT.

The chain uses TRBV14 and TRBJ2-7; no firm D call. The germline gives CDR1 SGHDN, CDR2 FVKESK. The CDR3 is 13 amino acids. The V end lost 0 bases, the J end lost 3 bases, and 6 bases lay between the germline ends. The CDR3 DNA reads TGTGCCAGCAGCCAAGATTTCGGCTACGAGCAGTACTTC. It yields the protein CASSQDFGYEQYF.

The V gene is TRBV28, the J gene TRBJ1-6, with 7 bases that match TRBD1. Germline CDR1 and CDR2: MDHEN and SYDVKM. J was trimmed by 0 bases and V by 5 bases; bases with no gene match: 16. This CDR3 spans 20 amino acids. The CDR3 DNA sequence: TGTGCCAGCAGTCTCATTGTGTTGGACAGGAGAAACTCCTATAATTCACCCCTCCACTTT. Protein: CASSLIVLDRRNSYNSPLHF.